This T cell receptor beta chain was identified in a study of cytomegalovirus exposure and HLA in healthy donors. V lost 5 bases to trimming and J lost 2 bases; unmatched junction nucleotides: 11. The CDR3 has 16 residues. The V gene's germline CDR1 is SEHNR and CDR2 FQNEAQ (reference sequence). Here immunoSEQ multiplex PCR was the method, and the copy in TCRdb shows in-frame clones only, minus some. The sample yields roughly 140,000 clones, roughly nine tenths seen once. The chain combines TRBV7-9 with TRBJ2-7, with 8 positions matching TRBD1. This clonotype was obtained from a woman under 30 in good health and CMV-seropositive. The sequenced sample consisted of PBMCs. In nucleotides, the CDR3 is TGTGCCAGCAGCAGGACGGGGACAGGTACAACCTACGAGCAGTACTTC. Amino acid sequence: CASSRTGTGTTYEQYF.